This T cell receptor beta chain comes out of a study of identical twins. Notes on the study in general: In cord blood, abundant beta clonotypes had fewer insertions; memory showed no trend. With beta out-of-frame sequences, excess sharing by twins was weaker.

This clonotype was counted only a few times. The target antigen is unknown. The CDR3 length is 14 residues. Trimming at V came to 3 bases and at J to 5 bases, leaving 4 bases not matched to a gene. MiXCR, run by TCRdb on the 5' RACE reads, gives a single entry per CDR3 protein. The table has approximately 500,000 distinct CDR3 sequences, 13% to 15% seen once. A further study also used this sample, focusing on yellow fever vaccine responses in identical twins.

This clonotype was sampled from a young woman in good health. Sequenced sample: CD4+ T cells sorted from blood. The rearrangement uses TRBV12-3 or TRBV12-4 and TRBJ2-3, with 8 nucleotides matching TRBD2. The CDR3 DNA follows: TGTGCCAGCAGTTTCACTAGCGGCCTAGATACGCAGTATTTT. This codes for CASSFTSGLDTQYF.